This paragraph reports one TCR beta chain. The PCR contained 60 Vbeta and 13 Jbeta primers. Assay: immunoSEQ multiplex PCR; the TCRdb copy retains only in-frame clones and omits some. The data contain under 150,000 clones, around 77% of them singletons. These data originate in a study of cytomegalovirus exposure and HLA in healthy donors. With V trimmed by 0 bases and J by 2 bases, 3 bases remained unmatched. The CDR3 is made up of 15 amino acids. The germline CDR1 and CDR2 sequences are SGHRS and YFSETQ. The sequencing input was PBMCs. The origin of this receptor is a woman under 40 in good health and CMV-seropositive. The J gene is TRBJ2-3, the V gene TRBV5-1; TRBD2 matches 7 bases. DNA of the CDR3: TGCGCCAGCAGCTTGGCAGCGGGAAACACAGATACGCAGTATTTT. As protein: CASSLAAGNTDTQYF.